The 24 T cell receptor beta chains below come from one sample, sequenced in a study of CD8+ T cells in alopecia areata. Extracted from the samples, RNA was reverse transcribed into cDNA to serve as the sequencing template. Libraries were prepared by immunoSEQ multiplex PCR; TCRdb keeps only in-frame clonotypes and omits some of them. The profile shows more than 150,000 clones, approximately 51% of them singletons. Treatment reported: oral pan-JAK inhibitor, 5-10 mg twice daily. The sample consisted of CD8+ T cells sorted from blood, taken at approximately week 51, from a patient treated with tofacitinib. Receptor source: a human donor with alopecia areata.

About this clone itself: The sample holds other DNA sequences that translate to the same CDR3. The rearrangement uses TRBV29-1 and TRBJ1-2; possibly TRBD1 for D (5 bases). Looked up from germline, CDR1 is SQVTM and CDR2 is ANQGSEA. V shed 4 bases and J shed 5 bases, with 8 bases lying between them. The length of the CDR3 is 11 residues. In DNA form, the CDR3 reads TGCAGCGTTGCAGGGTCGTATGGCTACACCTTC. Encoded protein: CSVAGSYGYTF. The whole variable domain, filled in from reference TRBV29-1 and TRBJ1-2, reads SAVISQKPSRDICQRGTSLTIQCQVDSQVTMMFWYRQQPGQSLTLIATANQGSEATYESGFVIDKFPISRPNLTFSTLTVSNMSPEDSSIYLCSVAGSYGYTFGSGTRLTVV.

The chain couples TRBV5-4 to TRBJ2-1; tentative D call: TRBD1 (6 bases). Germline values: CDR1 SGHNT, CDR2 YYREEE (reference sequence). V lost 4 bases to trimming and J lost 10 bases, with 15 bases between them. This CDR3 contains 13 residues. The CDR3 sequence: CASSIPGGGEQFF. The CDR3 DNA reads TGTGCCAGCAGCATCCCTGGGGGCGGCGAGCAGTTCTTC.

The CDR3 sequence is CASSQIGGARNEQFF. The CDR3 DNA reads as TGTGCCAGCAGTCAAATTGGGGGGGCGCGCAATGAGCAGTTCTTC. The V call is TRBV11-2, the J call TRBJ2-1; perhaps TRBD2 as D (7 bases). V lost 6 bases, J lost 6 bases, and 18 bases lay in between. The CDR3 has 15 amino acids. Germline CDR1 is SGHAT and CDR2 is FQNNGV.

This clone came up once. This chain uses TRBV27 with TRBJ1-2, with D possibly TRBD1 on 6 matching bases. CDR1 MNHEY and CDR2 SMNVEV come from the germline V gene (reference sequence). V was cut by 10 bases and J by 2 bases, with 11 bases left in between. The CDR3 spans 12 residues. As DNA, the CDR3 is TGTGCCACAACGGACAGAAACTATGGCTACACCTTC. Translated: CATTDRNYGYTF.

This clone came up a few times. V gene TRBV29-1 combines with J gene TRBJ1-1; the match to TRBD1 covers 10 bases. Germline lookup yields CDR1 SQVTM and CDR2 ANQGSEA. The J segment lost 0 bases and the V segment lost 6 bases, leaving 7 bases of the junction unmatched. The CDR3 is 15 amino acids. CDR3 in DNA: TGCAGCGTGGGGGGGACAGGGGCCGTGAACACTGAAGCTTTCTTT. It codes for CSVGGTGAVNTEAFF.

This clone was found many times. V usage is TRBV30 and J usage is TRBJ1-5; unclear D gene. V was trimmed by 0 bases and J by 3 bases, leaving 9 bases between them. The CDR3 contains 14 residues. The germline V gene encodes CDR1 GTSNPN and CDR2 SVGIG (reference sequence). The CDR3 loop reads CAWSVSADNQPQHF. CDR3 coding DNA: TGTGCCTGGAGTGTATCAGCGGACAATCAGCCCCAGCATTTT.

This sequence joins TRBV23-1 and TRBJ1-2; no clear D gene. TRBV23-1 is noted as an ORF with a role that remains uncertain. V lost 0 bases to trimming and J lost 0 bases, with 5 bases between them. The CDR3 covers 14 residues. The CDR3 sequence: CASSQSGANYGYTF. The CDR3 coding sequence is TGCGCCAGCAGTCAATCGGGTGCTAACTATGGCTACACCTTC.

The rearrangement links TRBV7-9 to TRBJ2-5, with D tentatively TRBD1 (6 bases). This CDR3 has 14 amino acids. The V gene's germline CDR1 is SEHNR and CDR2 FQNEAQ (reference sequence). Trimming pared 4 bases from V and 2 bases from J, leaving 11 bases between. This chain's CDR3 is CASSSGQCQETQYF. For the CDR3, the DNA is TGTGCCAGCAGCTCCGGACAGTGTCAAGAGACCCAGTACTTC.

V usage is TRBV27 and J usage is TRBJ2-1, with D hard to call. V lost 1 base and J lost 3, with 4 bases in between. The CDR3 is 13 residues long. CDR1 and CDR2 (germline): MNHEY, SMNVEV (reference sequence). In nucleotides, the CDR3 is TGTGCCAGCAGTTTATACAGCTACAATGAGCAGTTCTTC. It is translated as CASSLYSYNEQFF.

Worth noting for this clone: The same CDR3 is also encoded by other DNA sequences in this sample. The CDR3 nucleotides are TGTGCCAGCAGCTTAGGCCGGGGTTATGGCTACACCTTC. It yields the protein CASSLGRGYGYTF. The chain uses TRBV13 and TRBJ1-2; D is unclear. Trimming took off 0 bases at V and 5 bases at J, with 7 bases between the two ends. The CDR3 has 13 amino acids. Germline V lookup: CDR1 PRHDT, CDR2 FYEKMQ (reference sequence).

Written as DNA, the CDR3 is TGCAGCGTTCCAGAGCCGGACCCGAACACCGGGGAGCTGTTTTTT. Translating gives CSVPEPDPNTGELFF. This chain links TRBV29-1 with TRBJ2-2, with D uncertain. Germline loops: CDR1 SQVTM, CDR2 ANQGSEA. The CDR3 contains 15 residues. Trimming shortened V by 5 bases and J by 0 bases, and 13 bases separated the two germline ends.

This clone was detected a few times. This rearrangement joins TRBV6-1 to TRBJ2-5, with 9 bases identical to TRBD2. After removal of 4 bases from V and 2 bases from J, the junction contained 8 bases not matched to a gene. Germline CDR1 is MNHNS and CDR2 is SASEGT. The CDR3 is 16 amino acids. The CDR3 nucleotides read TGTGCCAGCAGTGCCCTTGTGGCGGGGGGGCAAGAGACCCAGTACTTC. Translated, it gives CASSALVAGGQETQYF.

This sequence joins TRBV11-2 and TRBJ1-6; the D is unclear. Germline V gives CDR1 SGHAT, CDR2 FQNNGV. Trimming took off 5 bases at V and 16 bases at J, with 15 bases between the two ends. CDR3 length: 12 amino acids. The CDR3 protein is CASSNRATLLHF. CDR3 DNA sequence: TGTGCCAGCAGCAACCGGGCTACTCTGCTCCACTTT.

The genes are TRBV29-1 and TRBJ2-2; D is uncertain. V was cut by 1 base and J by 3 bases, with 15 bases left in between. The germline V gene has CDR1 SQVTM and CDR2 ANQGSEA. The CDR3 has 16 amino acids. The CDR3 nucleotides are TGCAGCGTTGAAGGATGGGGTCTCCTAGACACCGGGGAGCTGTTTTTT. Translating it yields CSVEGWGLLDTGELFF.

The chain combines TRBV15 with TRBJ2-5; TRBD2 aligns across 8 bases. V shed 2 bases and J 1 base; nucleotides not matched to a gene: 9. This CDR3 spans 17 amino acids. Germline CDR1 LNHNV, CDR2 YYDKDF (reference sequence). CDR3 coding DNA: TGTGCCACCAGCAGACGCGCAGGCGGGGGGACCCAAGAGACCCAGTACTTC. Translated: CATSRRAGGGTQETQYF.

This chain joins TRBV11-2 and TRBJ2-7; D might be TRBD1 or TRBD2, each matching 5 bases. The V end lost 4 bases, the J end lost 4 bases, and 11 bases lay between the germline ends. This CDR3 is built from 13 residues. Germline-derived CDR1 and CDR2 are SGHAT and FQNNGV. CDR3 bases: TGTGCCAGCAGCTCGGGGCCCTTATACGAGCAGTACTTC. As protein: CASSSGPLYEQYF.

Only a few counts were recorded for this clone. The rearrangement uses TRBV14 and TRBJ1-2; D unresolved. From germline, CDR1 is SGHDN and CDR2 FVKESK. The CDR3 covers 12 residues. Trimming stripped 0 bases from V and 10 bases from J, with 9 bases between. The CDR3 bases are TGTGCCAGCAGCCAAGATCGTCGAACCTACACCTTC. It is translated as CASSQDRRTYTF.

This clone appeared a single time. The chain combines TRBV6-6 with TRBJ1-1, with TRBD1 as a possible D gene (6 bases). The CDR3 is made up of 14 amino acids. Germline CDR1 and CDR2: MNHNY and SVGAGI (reference sequence). V was clipped by 7 bases and J by 3 bases, with 15 bases between them. CDR3 sequence reads: CASMLGQGYTEAFF. CDR3 DNA: TGTGCCAGCATGTTAGGGCAGGGGTACACTGAAGCTTTCTTT.

The chain combines TRBV29-1 with TRBJ2-7, with 8 nucleotides matching TRBD1. The germline CDR1 and CDR2 sequences are SQVTM and ANQGSEA. The CDR3 is 13 amino acids. J gave up 5 bases and V 6 bases, and 9 bases lay outside the gene matches. CDR3: CSVGTGPRDEQYF. The CDR3 nucleotides read TGCAGCGTGGGGACAGGACCCCGGGACGAGCAGTACTTC.

This chain joins TRBV9 and TRBJ2-5; TRBD2 matches 13 bases. CDR1 and CDR2 from the germline V gene are SGDLS and YYNGEE. The CDR3 is 16 amino acids. V shed 4 bases and J 7 bases; nucleotides not matched to a gene: 10. The CDR3 loop reads CASSPGTSGAQGTQYF. CDR3 DNA sequence: TGTGCCAGCAGCCCAGGGACTAGCGGGGCCCAGGGGACCCAGTACTTC.

This clone was observed a handful of times. The CDR3 loop reads CASSPEGGETQYF. CDR3 sequence (DNA): TGTGCCAGCAGCCCCGAGGGGGGAGAGACCCAGTACTTC. The rearrangement joins TRBV4-2 to TRBJ2-5; D may correspond to TRBD1 or TRBD2 (6 bases each). V lost 4 bases and J lost 4, with 10 bases in between. The V gene's germline CDR1 is LGHNA and CDR2 YNFKEQ. CDR3 length equals 13 residues.

CDR3 nucleotide sequence: TGTGCCTGGAGTCCCGCGCAGGGGGACACCTTC. Its protein is CAWSPAQGDTF. The V gene is TRBV30, the J gene TRBJ1-2; TRBD1 agrees at 7 bases. Germline assignment: CDR1 GTSNPN and CDR2 SVGIG (reference sequence). This CDR3 region has 11 residues. With V trimmed by 2 bases and J by 12 bases, 6 bases remained unmatched.

This rearrangement joins TRBV6-5 to TRBJ1-2; D gene uncertain. Germline assignment: CDR1 MNHEY and CDR2 SVGAGI. V lost 6 bases, J lost 8 bases, and 10 bases lay in between. The CDR3 totals 11 residues. The CDR3 here is CASRHPRGYTF. Here the CDR3 DNA reads TGTGCCAGCAGGCACCCTAGGGGCTACACCTTC.

This clone came up a few times. The rearrangement links TRBV7-9 to TRBJ1-3, with a possible D match to TRBD1 (6 bases). Trimming removed 8 bases at V and 4 bases at J, with 18 bases between. This CDR3 has 15 amino acids. Germline assignment: CDR1 SEHNR and CDR2 FQNEAQ (reference sequence). The CDR3 nucleotides read TGTGCCAGCCCGCGTCTGGGGGCGAGGGGAAACACCATATATTTT. It encodes CASPRLGARGNTIYF. The full variable domain, with the rest looked up from reference TRBV7-9 and TRBJ1-3, is DTGVSQNPRHKITKRGQNVTFRCDPISEHNRLYWYRQTLGQGPEFLTYFQNEAQLEKSRLLSDRFSAERPKGSFSTLEIQRTEQGDSAMYLCASPRLGARGNTIYFGEGSWLTVV.